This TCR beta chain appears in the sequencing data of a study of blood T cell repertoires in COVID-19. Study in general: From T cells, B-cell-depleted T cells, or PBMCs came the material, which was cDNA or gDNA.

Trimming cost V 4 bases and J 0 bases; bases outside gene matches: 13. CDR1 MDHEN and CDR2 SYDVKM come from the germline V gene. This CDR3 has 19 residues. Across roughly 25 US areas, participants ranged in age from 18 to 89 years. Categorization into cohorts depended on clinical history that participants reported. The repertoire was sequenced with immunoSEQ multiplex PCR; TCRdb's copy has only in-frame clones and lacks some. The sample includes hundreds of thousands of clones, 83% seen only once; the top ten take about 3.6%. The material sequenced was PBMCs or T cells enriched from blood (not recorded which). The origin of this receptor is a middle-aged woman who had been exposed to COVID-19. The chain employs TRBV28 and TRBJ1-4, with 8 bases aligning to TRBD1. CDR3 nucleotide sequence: TGTGCCAGCAGTTCCGTGCCTGGACAGGGACTTGCAACTAATGAAAAACTGTTTTTT. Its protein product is CASSSVPGQGLATNEKLFF.